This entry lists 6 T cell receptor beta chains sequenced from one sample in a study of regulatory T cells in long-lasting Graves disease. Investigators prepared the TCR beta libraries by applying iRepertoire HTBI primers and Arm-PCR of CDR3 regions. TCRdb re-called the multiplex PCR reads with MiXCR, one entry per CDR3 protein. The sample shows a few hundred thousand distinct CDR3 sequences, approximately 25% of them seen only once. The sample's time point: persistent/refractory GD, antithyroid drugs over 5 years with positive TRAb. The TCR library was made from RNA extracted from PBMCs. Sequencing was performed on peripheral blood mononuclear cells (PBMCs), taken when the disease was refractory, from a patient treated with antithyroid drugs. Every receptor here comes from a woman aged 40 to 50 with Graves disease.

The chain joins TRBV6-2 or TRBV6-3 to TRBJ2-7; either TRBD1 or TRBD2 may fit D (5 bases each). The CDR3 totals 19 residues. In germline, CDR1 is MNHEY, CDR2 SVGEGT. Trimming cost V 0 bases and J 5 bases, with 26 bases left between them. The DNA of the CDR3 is TGTGCCAGCAGTTACTCAGGGACGGATCCCGTACCCTCTAGCCACGAGCAGTACTTC. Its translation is CASSYSGTDPVPSSHEQYF.

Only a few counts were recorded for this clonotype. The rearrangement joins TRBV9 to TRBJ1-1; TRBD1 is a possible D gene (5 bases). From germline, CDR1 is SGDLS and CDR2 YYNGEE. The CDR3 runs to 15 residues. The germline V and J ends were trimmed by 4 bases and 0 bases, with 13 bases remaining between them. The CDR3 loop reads CASSPPTGMNTEAFF. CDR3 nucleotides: TGTGCCAGCAGCCCCCCTACAGGAATGAACACTGAAGCTTTCTTT.

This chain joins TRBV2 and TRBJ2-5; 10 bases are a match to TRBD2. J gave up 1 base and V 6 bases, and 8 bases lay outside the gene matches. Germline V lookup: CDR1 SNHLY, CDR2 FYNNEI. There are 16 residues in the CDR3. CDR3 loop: CASSTRTSGLQETQYF. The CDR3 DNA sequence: TGTGCCAGCAGCACCCGGACTAGCGGCCTCCAAGAGACCCAGTACTTC. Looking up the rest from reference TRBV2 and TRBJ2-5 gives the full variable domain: EPEVTQTPSHQVTQMGQEVILRCVPISNHLYFYWYRQILGQKVEFLVSFYNNEISEKSEIFDDQFSVERPDGSNFTLKIRSTKLEDSAMYFCASSTRTSGLQETQYFGPGTRLLVL.

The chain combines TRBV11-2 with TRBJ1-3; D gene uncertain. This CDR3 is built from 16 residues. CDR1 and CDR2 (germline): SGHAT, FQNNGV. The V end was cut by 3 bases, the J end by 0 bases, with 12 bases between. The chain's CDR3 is CASSLTRGSSGNTIYF. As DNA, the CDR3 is TGTGCCAGCAGCTTGACCCGTGGCAGCTCTGGAAACACCATATATTTT.

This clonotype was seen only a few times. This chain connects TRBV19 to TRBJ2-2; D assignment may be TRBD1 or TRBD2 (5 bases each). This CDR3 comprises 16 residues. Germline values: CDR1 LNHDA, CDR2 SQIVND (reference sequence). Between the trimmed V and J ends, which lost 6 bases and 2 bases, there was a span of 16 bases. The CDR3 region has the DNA TGTGCCAGTAGATGGGGATCCGGGACCAACACCGGGGAGCTGTTTTTT. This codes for CASRWGSGTNTGELFF.

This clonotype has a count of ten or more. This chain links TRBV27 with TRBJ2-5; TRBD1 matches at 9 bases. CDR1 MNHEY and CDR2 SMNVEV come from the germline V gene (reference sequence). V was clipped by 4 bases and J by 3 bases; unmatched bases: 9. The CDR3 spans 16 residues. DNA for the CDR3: TGTGCCAGCAGTTCACAGGGGGCAAGAGGTAAAGAGACCCAGTACTTC. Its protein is CASSSQGARGKETQYF.